The 3 T cell receptor beta chains below all came from one sample that was sequenced in a study of human T cells and chemical hapten exposure. Documented time point: pre-sensitization, week 0. Documented treatment: therapeutic diphenylcyclopropenone sensitization with weekly scalp DPC. TCRdb fed the RACE reads into MiXCR, producing one record per CDR3 protein. The profile shows around 380,000 distinct CDR3 sequences, around 5.5% of them singletons. The sample consisted of whole blood, taken in connection with sensitization to the hapten diphenylcyclopropenone (DPC). Receptor source: a woman aged 18-29 years with alopecia areata. Some clones in this sample may be carry-over from other donors' samples.

This clonotype was seen more than once but under ten times. The genes are TRBV20-1 and TRBJ2-5, with unresolved D. There are 14 residues in the CDR3. V lost 6 bases and J 5 bases, leaving 19 bases between the germline ends. Per the germline V gene, CDR1 is DFQATT and CDR2 is SNEGSKA (reference sequence). CDR3 in DNA: TGCAGTGCCAGATCTGGGATGGCCCAGGAGACCCAGTACTTC. It yields the protein CSARSGMAQETQYF.

This chain's CDR3 is CSWGRGRADTQYF. Here the CDR3 DNA reads TGCAGCTGGGGCAGGGGTAGGGCAGATACGCAGTATTTT. This chain uses TRBV29-1 with TRBJ2-3; perhaps TRBD1 as D (6 bases). Looked up from germline, CDR1 is SQVTM and CDR2 is ANQGSEA. V shed 8 bases and J shed 4 bases, with 16 bases lying between them. The CDR3 runs 13 residues.

This clonotype was seen many times. The V call is TRBV4-2, the J call TRBJ2-3; 15 nucleotides line up with TRBD2. V lost 2 bases, J lost 5 bases, and 5 bases stayed unmatched. This CDR3 has 17 residues. From germline, CDR1 is LGHNA and CDR2 YNFKEQ. Here the CDR3 DNA reads TGTGCCAGCAGCCAAAAAGGGGGACTAGCGGGGGGAGATACGCAGTATTTT. Translation gives CASSQKGGLAGGDTQYF.